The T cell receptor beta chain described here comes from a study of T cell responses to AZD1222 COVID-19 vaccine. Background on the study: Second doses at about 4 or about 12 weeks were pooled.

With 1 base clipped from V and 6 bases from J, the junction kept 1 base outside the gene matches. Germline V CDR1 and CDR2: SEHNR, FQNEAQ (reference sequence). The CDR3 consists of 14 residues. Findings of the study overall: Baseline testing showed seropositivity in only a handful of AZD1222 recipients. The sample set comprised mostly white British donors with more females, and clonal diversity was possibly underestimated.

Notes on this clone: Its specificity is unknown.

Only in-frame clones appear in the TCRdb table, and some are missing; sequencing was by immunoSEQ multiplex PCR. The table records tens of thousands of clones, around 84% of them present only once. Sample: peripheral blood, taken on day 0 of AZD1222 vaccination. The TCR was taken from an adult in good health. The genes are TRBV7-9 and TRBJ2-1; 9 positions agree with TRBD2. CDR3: CASSLEGLANEQFF. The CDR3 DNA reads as TGTGCCAGCAGCTTAGAGGGACTAGCCAATGAGCAGTTCTTC.